This T cell receptor (beta chain) was recovered during a study of cytomegalovirus exposure and HLA in healthy donors. General observations from the study: Later, an analysis showed that TCR beta chains associated with HLA were more clonally expanded than others that were equally common. An Asian-associated ancestry cluster reportedly showed fewer N-insertions than the roughly 670-donor mean in a later analysis. Further analysis was carried out later, and it showed several of the most significant clusters appearing linked to common viral pathogens. Analyzed later, association rates of TCRs varied across HLA loci, with DRB1 most and HLA-C fewest.

PCR used 60 Vbeta primers and 13 Jbeta primers. The repertoire was sequenced with immunoSEQ multiplex PCR; TCRdb's copy has only in-frame clones and lacks some. The sample lists some 170,000 clones; 75% to 80% were seen once. As concerns this clone: Its antigen remains unidentified.

The trim removed 5 bases at V and 10 bases at J, leaving 8 bases unmatched. Germline CDR1 reads SGHNT; CDR2 reads YENEEA. The length of the CDR3 is 13 residues. This receptor was taken from a man aged 35 to 55 in good health and CMV-seropositive. Sample: PBMCs. The chain has TRBV11-3 and TRBJ2-1; 7 bases are shared with TRBD2. DNA of the CDR3: TGTGCCAGCAGCGAGGAGGGAGGGAGCGAGCAGTTCTTC. Translating it yields CASSEEGGSEQFF. Combining the CDR3 with reference TRBV11-3 and TRBJ2-1 gives the whole variable domain EAGVVQSPRYKIIEKKQPVAFWCNPISGHNTLYWYLQNLGQGPELLIRYENEEAVDDSQLPKDRFSAERLKGVDSTLKIQPAELGDSAVYLCASSEEGGSEQFFGPGTRLTVL.